A single sample gave rise to the 31 T cell receptor beta chains below, sequenced in a study of blood T cells in healthy people across ages. A sample-barcoded 5' primer and a J-beta primer mix were used in a second PCR of roughly 6 to 12 cycles. TCRdb re-analysed the 5' RACE reads in MiXCR, keeping a single row per CDR3 protein. The sample contains hundreds of thousands of distinct CDR3 sequences, roughly half of which appear only once. The sample comprised blood. These receptors were taken from a woman of 80 years or more in good health.

The chain joins TRBV12-3 or TRBV12-4 to TRBJ2-5; D is undetermined. The end of the DNA is better explained by TRBJ2-7, so the J call may be wrong. The CDR3 runs 11 residues. The CDR3 loop is CASSLSHEQYF. The CDR3 DNA follows: TGTGCCAGCAGTTTAAGCCACGAGCAGTACTTC.

Points on this clonotype: This may come from a read error, since a much larger clone is one base off. The chain combines TRBV5-1 with TRBJ2-1; TRBD1 is a possible D gene (5 bases). This CDR3 contains 15 residues. V was clipped by 0 bases and J by 6 bases, with 13 bases between them. CDR1 SGHRS and CDR2 YFSETQ come from the germline V gene. In DNA, the CDR3 is TGCGCCAGCAGCTTGGAAGGGGTAGGCTTCAATGAGCAGTTCTTC. It is translated as CASSLEGVGFNEQFF.

This clonotype has at least ten counts. V and J are TRBV20-1 and TRBJ2-1; 8 bases agree with TRBD1. Per the germline V gene, CDR1 is DFQATT and CDR2 is SNEGSKA (reference sequence). With 2 bases clipped from V and 6 bases from J, the junction kept 12 bases outside the gene matches. CDR3 length: 16 amino acids. CDR3 protein: CSARRTGILGLNEQFF. In DNA, the CDR3 is TGCAGTGCTAGACGGACAGGGATTTTGGGACTCAATGAGCAGTTCTTC.

The chain recombines TRBV18 with TRBJ1-1, with 8 bases identical to TRBD1. Germline CDR1 is KGHSH and CDR2 is LQKENI. The CDR3 has 15 amino acids. J lost 3 bases, V lost 4 bases, and 7 bases had no gene match. CDR3 sequence (DNA): TGTGCCAGCTCACGAGCAGGGGGCGCAGACACTGAAGCTTTCTTT. This sequence encodes CASSRAGGADTEAFF. The variable domain in full, completed from reference TRBV18 and TRBJ1-1, reads NAGVMQNPRHLVRRRGQEARLRCSPMKGHSHVYWYRQLPEEGLKFMVYLQKENIIDESGMPKERFSAEFPKEGPSILRIQQVVRGDSAAYFCASSRAGGADTEAFFGQGTRLTVV.

This clonotype was seen many times. This chain connects TRBV4-1 to TRBJ2-3, with TRBD2 as a possible D gene (5 bases). Trimming shortened V by 1 base and J by 4 bases, and 21 bases separated the two germline ends. CDR3 length: 18 amino acids. CDR1 is MGHRA and CDR2 is YSYEKL in the germline V gene. The chain's CDR3 is CASSQVTRTWAEADTQYF. The CDR3 nucleotides are TGCGCCAGCAGCCAAGTCACCCGGACTTGGGCGGAGGCAGATACGCAGTATTTT.

V is TRBV5-1 and J is TRBJ1-1, with unresolved D. The CDR3 contains 14 residues. Trimming pared 0 bases from V and 7 bases from J, leaving 13 bases between. Per the germline V gene, CDR1 is SGHRS and CDR2 is YFSETQ. CDR3 protein: CASSLEGGFGEAFF. DNA of the CDR3: TGCGCCAGCAGCTTGGAGGGAGGCTTTGGTGAAGCTTTCTTT.

The chain employs TRBV7-9 and TRBJ1-6, with D maybe TRBD1 (5 bases). The CDR3 covers 14 residues. Germline CDR1 and CDR2: SEHNR and FQNEAQ (reference sequence). V was trimmed by 6 bases and J by 10 bases, leaving 16 bases between them. CDR3 DNA sequence: TGTGCCAGCAGTAAACCTTCAAGGGACTCACCCCTCCACTTT. Translation: CASSKPSRDSPLHF.

The V gene is TRBV5-1, the J gene TRBJ2-4, with a possible D match to TRBD2 (6 bases). The tail of the sequence fits TRBJ2-7 better, so the J call may be wrong. The CDR3 has 15 residues. From germline, CDR1 is SGHRS and CDR2 YFSETQ. CDR3 amino acids: CASSLAGGTPYEQYF. CDR3 coding DNA: TGCGCCAGCAGCTTGGCCGGGGGTACCCCCTACGAGCAGTACTTC.

This clonotype was detected many times. The V call is TRBV30, the J call TRBJ2-3; no reliable D call. Trimming pared 3 bases from V and 2 bases from J, leaving 12 bases between. This CDR3 contains 14 residues. The germline V gene encodes CDR1 GTSNPN and CDR2 SVGIG (reference sequence). The CDR3 bases are TGTGCCTGGAGGGAGTTGAAAGACACAGATACGCAGTATTTT. This sequence encodes CAWRELKDTDTQYF. Variable domain in full (rest from reference TRBV30 and TRBJ2-3): SQTIHQWPATLVQPVGSPLSLECTVEGTSNPNLYWYRQAAGRGLQLLFYSVGIGQISSEVPQNLSASRPQDRQFILSSKKLLLSDSGFYLCAWRELKDTDTQYFGPGTRLTVL.

Note on this clonotype: A read error may be the cause here, since a much bigger clone is one base away. The rearrangement joins TRBV7-2 to TRBJ1-2; D is unresolved. This CDR3 spans 13 amino acids. The germline gives CDR1 SGHTA, CDR2 FQGNSA. Between the trimmed V and J ends, which lost 6 bases and 6 bases, there was a span of 14 bases. The CDR3 bases are TGTGCCAGCAGTCCGGCTAGGAGACATGGCTACACCTTC. It specifies CASSPARRHGYTF.

This chain connects TRBV7-2 to TRBJ2-5; 9 bases are shared with TRBD2. The CDR3 runs to 16 residues. V shed 0 bases, J shed 1 base, and the junction held 3 bases outside the gene matches. CDR1 and CDR2 (germline): SGHTA, FQGNSA. The CDR3 here is CASSLALAGPQETQYF. CDR3 DNA sequence: TGTGCCAGCAGCTTAGCGCTAGCGGGACCCCAAGAGACCCAGTACTTC.

This clonotype was detected ten times or more. The J gene is TRBJ2-1, the V gene TRBV5-1; tentative D call: TRBD1 (6 bases). Between the trimmed V and J ends, which lost 3 bases and 0 bases, there was a span of 10 bases. CDR3 length: 15 residues. Germline loops: CDR1 SGHRS, CDR2 YFSETQ. This CDR3 reads CASSSTDSSYNEQFF. CDR3 coding DNA: TGCGCCAGCAGCTCGACGGACAGCTCCTACAATGAGCAGTTCTTC.

The CDR3 is CSARDLGLAHNEQFF. The CDR3 DNA is TGCAGTGCTAGAGATCTCGGACTAGCGCACAATGAGCAGTTCTTC. The chain recombines TRBV20-1 with TRBJ2-1; TRBD2 matches 9 bases. The CDR3 covers 15 residues. Germline V gene data show CDR1 as DFQATT and CDR2 as SNEGSKA (reference sequence). With V trimmed by 0 bases and J by 5 bases, 5 bases remained unmatched.

In the case of this clonotype: This could be a read error, since a much larger clone is one nucleotide away. This rearrangement joins TRBV27 to TRBJ2-6; possibly TRBD2 for D (5 bases). Germline CDR1 and CDR2: MNHEY and SMNVEV (reference sequence). The CDR3 is 17 amino acids. The V end lost 5 bases, the J end lost 3 bases, and 17 bases lay between the germline ends. CDR3 amino acids: CASSPRPLVFGANVLTF. In DNA, the CDR3 is TGTGCCAGCAGTCCCAGGCCACTAGTCTTTGGGGCCAACGTCCTGACTTTC.

There are many counts of this clonotype. The chain uses TRBV29-1 and TRBJ2-3; no clear D. Between the trimmed V and J ends, which lost 2 bases and 0 bases, there was a span of 12 bases. The CDR3 is 15 residues long. The V gene's germline CDR1 is SQVTM and CDR2 ANQGSEA. The CDR3 nucleotides read TGCAGCGTTGAACGAGGTCCATCTAGCACAGATACGCAGTATTTT. This codes for CSVERGPSSTDTQYF.

This clonotype was seen many times. The V call is TRBV5-1, the J call TRBJ2-2; 7 nucleotides line up with TRBD1. J was trimmed by 2 bases and V by 4 bases; bases with no gene match: 11. Germline lookup yields CDR1 SGHRS and CDR2 YFSETQ. This CDR3 is 17 amino acids long. For the CDR3, the DNA is TGCGCCAGCAGCAGGGAACCGGGACAGAGTAACACCGGGGAGCTGTTTTTT. Protein sequence: CASSREPGQSNTGELFF.

Ten or more counts support this clonotype. The chain joins TRBV4-2 to TRBJ2-3; the match to TRBD2 covers 7 bases. Germline V gene lookup returns CDR1 LGHNA and CDR2 YNFKEQ. Trimming cost V 2 bases and J 6 bases; bases outside gene matches: 17. The CDR3 covers 18 residues. CDR3 DNA sequence: TGTGCCAGCAGCCAACGTAGCCGAGCGGGAACGGGGGTGGATACGCAGTATTTT. Its translation is CASSQRSRAGTGVDTQYF.

The gene calls are TRBV11-2 and TRBJ2-5; D is possibly TRBD1 (7 bases). The J call may not be correct, given that the DNA end is closer to TRBJ2-7. From germline, CDR1 is SGHAT and CDR2 FQNNGV. This CDR3 is built from 15 residues. The CDR3 loop is CASSLDGGGRYEQYF. CDR3 DNA: TGTGCCAGCAGCTTAGATGGAGGGGGCAGGTACGAGCAGTACTTC.

This clonotype has only one observation. Since a much larger clone is just one base distant, this may be a read error. J is TRBJ1-5 and V is TRBV3-1; D is unresolved. CDR1 and CDR2 (germline): LGHDT, YNNKEL (reference sequence). The CDR3 extends over 14 amino acids. CDR3 sequence: CASRQDPGTRPQHF. In nucleotides, the CDR3 is TGTGCCAGCAGACAAGATCCCGGTACCCGGCCCCAGCATTTT.

With regard to this clonotype: One base away lies a much larger clone, so this may be a sequencing read error. The chain has TRBV29-1 and TRBJ1-1; weak D call: TRBD1 (6 bases). Looked up from germline, CDR1 is SQVTM and CDR2 is ANQGSEA. The CDR3 has 15 residues. CDR3 DNA sequence: TGCAACGTTGAAGATCCCTCAGGGGAGAACACTGAAGCTTTCTTT. It yields the protein CNVEDPSGENTEAFF.

This clonotype was seen once. This chain joins TRBV10-3 and TRBJ2-2, with 12 bases fitting TRBD2. This CDR3 comprises 16 residues. CDR1 ENHRY and CDR2 SYGVKD come from the germline V gene. The V and J ends lost 5 bases and 2 bases, in that order; junction bases with no gene match: 3. CDR3 loop: CAISPGLAGNTGELFF. The CDR3 region has the DNA TGTGCCATCAGTCCGGGACTAGCGGGTAACACCGGGGAGCTGTTTTTT.

This clonotype was picked up many times. The J gene is TRBJ1-4, the V gene TRBV7-9, with TRBD1 matching over 7 bases. The CDR3 covers 17 residues. V trimming: 3 bases; J trimming: 8 bases; junction bases outside the gene matches: 15. Germline CDR1 reads SEHNR; CDR2 reads FQNEAQ (reference sequence). The CDR3 reads CASSLEVIGQVREKLFF. Written as DNA, the CDR3 is TGTGCCAGCAGCTTGGAAGTTATCGGACAGGTTCGGGAAAAACTGTTTTTT.

This chain links TRBV29-1 with TRBJ1-1; 8 bases map to TRBD1. V was clipped by 6 bases and J by 7 bases; unmatched bases: 4. Germline lookup yields CDR1 SQVTM and CDR2 ANQGSEA. The CDR3 totals 11 residues. The CDR3 here is CSVAGTGEAFF. The CDR3 bases are TGCAGCGTGGCCGGGACAGGTGAAGCTTTCTTT.

This clonotype was seen more than once but under ten times. This chain links TRBV5-1 with TRBJ2-7; no firm D call. CDR1 SGHRS and CDR2 YFSETQ come from the germline V gene. V lost 4 bases, J lost 1 base, and 9 bases lay in between. CDR3 length: 13 residues. CDR3 in amino acids: CASSVVGSYEQYF. The CDR3 DNA sequence: TGCGCCAGCAGCGTGGTTGGGTCCTACGAGCAGTACTTC. Full variable domain (outside the CDR3, taken from reference TRBV5-1 and TRBJ2-7): KAGVTQTPRYLIKTRGQQVTLSCSPISGHRSVSWYQQTPGQGLQFLFEYFSETQRNKGNFPGRFSGRQFSNSRSEMNVSTLELGDSALYLCASSVVGSYEQYFGPGTRLTVT.

The V and J genes are TRBV2 and TRBJ2-3; TRBD1 agrees at 9 bases. The CDR3 is 15 amino acids. Losses at the gene ends were 5 bases for V and 2 bases for J; bases not matched to a gene: 5. The germline V gene encodes CDR1 SNHLY and CDR2 FYNNEI. CDR3 DNA sequence: TGTGCCAGCAGTATACAGGGGGCGAACACAGATACGCAGTATTTT. Translating it yields CASSIQGANTDTQYF. The full variable domain, rest sourced from reference TRBV2 and TRBJ2-3, is EPEVTQTPSHQVTQMGQEVILRCVPISNHLYFYWYRQILGQKVEFLVSFYNNEISEKSEIFDDQFSVERPDGSNFTLKIRSTKLEDSAMYFCASSIQGANTDTQYFGPGTRLTVL.

This clonotype was found a few times. This chain uses TRBV28 with TRBJ1-6; the D gene is possibly TRBD1 (5 bases). Per germline, CDR1 MDHEN and CDR2 SYDVKM. Trimming shortened V by 6 bases and J by 10 bases, and 22 bases separated the two germline ends. The CDR3 loop spans 16 amino acids. CDR3 loop: CASRQSTGRGRSPLHF. CDR3 DNA sequence: TGTGCCAGCAGGCAAAGTACCGGTAGGGGCAGATCACCCCTCCACTTT.

The table lists this clonotype with many counts. The chain couples TRBV28 to TRBJ1-1, with D possibly being TRBD1 (5 bases). The V and J ends lost 3 bases and 4 bases respectively, with 9 bases between them. This CDR3 is 13 amino acids long. Per the germline V gene, CDR1 is MDHEN and CDR2 is SYDVKM. CDR3 loop: CASSFWGGTEAFF. CDR3 nucleotide sequence: TGTGCCAGCAGTTTTTGGGGGGGCACTGAAGCTTTCTTT.

This clonotype appeared a few times. V is TRBV19 and J is TRBJ2-1; 7 nucleotides match TRBD2. This CDR3 is built from 13 residues. The V segment lost 3 bases and the J segment 8 bases; nucleotides outside the gene matches: 4. Per the germline V gene, CDR1 is LNHDA and CDR2 is SQIVND (reference sequence). CDR3 amino acids: CASSIGGGDEQFF. CDR3 bases: TGTGCCAGTAGTATTGGGGGGGGTGATGAGCAGTTCTTC.

This clonotype has at least ten counts. This may be a read error, as it is one base from a much larger clone. The chain employs TRBV6-5 and TRBJ2-1, with TRBD2 as a possible D gene (5 bases). The J call may be wrong; the DNA end is better matched by TRBJ2-7. Per germline, CDR1 MNHEY and CDR2 SVGAGI. The CDR3 sequence is 15 residues long. This CDR3 is CASSPSRGFYNEQYF. CDR3 in DNA: TGTGCCAGCAGTCCGTCCCGGGGTTTCTACAATGAGCAGTACTTC.

Many counts were recorded for this clonotype. This sequence joins TRBV12-3 or TRBV12-4 and TRBJ2-5; 8 bases align to TRBD2. Trimming took 2 bases from V and 2 from J; bases not matched to a gene: 7. The CDR3 length is 16 residues. The CDR3 here is CASSLSSGGGQETQYF. CDR3 in DNA: TGTGCCAGCAGTTTATCCAGCGGGGGTGGACAAGAGACCCAGTACTTC.

The rearrangement uses TRBV6-1 and TRBJ2-3, with D possibly matching TRBD1 (6 bases). The CDR3 contains 15 residues. V lost 6 bases and J lost 2, with 15 bases in between. Germline V gene lookup returns CDR1 MNHNS and CDR2 SASEGT. Here the CDR3 reads CASRGQIKFTDTQYF. The CDR3 DNA reads TGTGCCAGCAGAGGACAGATTAAGTTCACAGATACGCAGTATTTT.